Listed here is a single T cell receptor (beta chain). What it binds is unknown. The sample originates from a study of cytomegalovirus exposure and HLA in healthy donors. Findings and caveats of the study: TCR association rates varied by HLA locus in a later analysis, with DRB1 highest and HLA-C lowest. Beyond CMV serostatus, there was no information to go on about immune exposure. For most subjects, TCR beta sequences were reported to predict HLA-A and HLA-B alleles with accuracy.

V gave up 5 bases and J gave up 4 bases, with 14 bases separating them. Germline CDR1 SEHNR, CDR2 FQNEAQ (reference sequence). The CDR3 consists of 15 residues. The PCR made use of 60 Vbeta and 13 Jbeta primers. Some clones are missing from TCRdb's copy, which holds only in-frame ones; the method was immunoSEQ multiplex PCR. The sample carries 90,000 to 120,000 clones, roughly three quarters recorded once. The chain joins TRBV7-9 to TRBJ1-4; D is unresolved. The sequence came from a female donor in good health and CMV-seropositive. What was sequenced was PBMCs. CDR3 sequence: CASSPLSVLNEKLFF. The CDR3 DNA is TGTGCCAGCAGCCCTTTGTCGGTACTTAATGAAAAACTGTTTTTT. The full variable domain, completed using reference TRBV7-9 and TRBJ1-4, is DTGVSQNPRHKITKRGQNVTFRCDPISEHNRLYWYRQTLGQGPEFLTYFQNEAQLEKSRLLSDRFSAERPKGSFSTLEIQRTEQGDSAMYLCASSPLSVLNEKLFFGSGTQLSVL.